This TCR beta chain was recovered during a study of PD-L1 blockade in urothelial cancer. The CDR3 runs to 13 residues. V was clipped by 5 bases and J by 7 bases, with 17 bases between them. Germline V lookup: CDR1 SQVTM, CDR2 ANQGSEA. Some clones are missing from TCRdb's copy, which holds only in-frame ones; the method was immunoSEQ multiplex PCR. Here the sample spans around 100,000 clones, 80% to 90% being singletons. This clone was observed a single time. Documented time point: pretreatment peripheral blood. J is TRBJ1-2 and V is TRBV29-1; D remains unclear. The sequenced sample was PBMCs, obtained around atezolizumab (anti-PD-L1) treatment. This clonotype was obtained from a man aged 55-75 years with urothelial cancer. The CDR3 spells CSVWAAGEAGYTF. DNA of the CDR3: TGCAGCGTTTGGGCCGCGGGCGAGGCTGGCTACACCTTC.